The source of this T cell receptor beta chain is a study of cytomegalovirus exposure and HLA in healthy donors. Whole-study findings and limits: Follow-up analysis seemed to connect common viral pathogens with several of the most significant clusters identified. Reports state that TCR beta sequences accurately predicted most subjects' HLA-A and HLA-B alleles.

Comment on this clone: What it recognizes is unknown.

Researchers ran the PCR with 60 Vbeta and 13 Jbeta primers. Assay used: immunoSEQ multiplex PCR; TCRdb lists only in-frame clones, some missing. Among more than 200,000 clones, roughly 80% were seen once, and the ten largest hold about 0.22%. What was sequenced was PBMCs. The receptor's source is a girl aged 2-10 years in good health and CMV-seronegative.

The CDR3 DNA sequence: TGTGCCAGCACTGCTGGGACAGCAGACTCTAACTATGGCTACACCTTC. Protein: CASTAGTADSNYGYTF. This rearrangement joins TRBV5-6 to TRBJ1-2; 7 bases match TRBD1. In germline, CDR1 is SGHDT, CDR2 YYEEEE. The ends lost 6 bases at V and 0 bases at J; junction bases unmatched: 11. The CDR3 is made up of 16 amino acids.